One sample yielded the 7 T cell receptor beta chains listed below, sequenced in a study of breast tumors, draining lymph nodes, adjacent tissues. Breast cancer patients provided tissue from their axillary draining lymph nodes. TCRdb itself ran the multiplex PCR reads through MiXCR, one entry per CDR3 protein. The table includes 180,000 or so distinct CDR3 sequences, 31% detected once. Sequenced input: axillary lymph node tissue. Source of these receptors: a female donor with breast cancer. Some clones in this sample may be carry-over from other donors' samples.

This clonotype was seen many times. The V gene is TRBV4-1, the J gene TRBJ1-2; D remains unclear. From germline, CDR1 is MGHRA and CDR2 YSYEKL. The CDR3 runs to 13 residues. V was clipped by 3 bases and J by 6 bases, with 11 bases between them. The CDR3 region is CASSQAGGNGYTF. The CDR3, as DNA: TGCGCCAGCAGCCAGGCGGGAGGGAATGGCTACACCTTC.

This clonotype was picked up many times. The chain links TRBV5-1 to TRBJ2-1; the D gene is possibly TRBD2 (6 bases). The CDR3 has 15 residues. Trimming cost V 0 bases and J 3 bases, with 10 bases left between them. Per the germline V gene, CDR1 is SGHRS and CDR2 is YFSETQ. CDR3 in DNA: TGCGCCAGCAGCTTGGATCTGGGGGGCTACAATGAGCAGTTCTTC. This gives the protein CASSLDLGGYNEQFF.

This clonotype was observed many times. The genes are TRBV28 and TRBJ2-7; D is unresolved. The CDR3 is 11 residues long. CDR1 MDHEN and CDR2 SYDVKM come from the germline V gene. V lost 3 bases and J 8 bases, leaving 8 bases between the germline ends. CDR3 nucleotide sequence: TGTGCCAGCAGTTTGCAACTCCAGCAGTACTTC. It specifies CASSLQLQQYF.

This clonotype occurred many times. The rearrangement uses TRBV30 and TRBJ2-5, with 7 bases identical to TRBD2. Germline CDR1 reads GTSNPN; CDR2 reads SVGIG (reference sequence). This CDR3 has 14 amino acids. V lost 0 bases, J lost 7 bases, and 8 bases stayed unmatched. The CDR3 bases are TGTGCCTGGAGTGTAATTGGCAGGGAGGGGACCCAGTACTTC. Amino acid sequence: CAWSVIGREGTQYF.

A single count supports this clonotype. This chain connects TRBV7-2 to TRBJ2-2; no clear D gene. Germline lookup yields CDR1 SGHTA and CDR2 FQGNSA. The CDR3 runs 13 residues. Trimming pared 7 bases from V and 6 bases from J, leaving 12 bases between. The CDR3 DNA reads TGTGCCAGCAATTCCGGCACTTCCGGGGAGCTGTTTTTT. This codes for CASNSGTSGELFF.

Remarks on this clonotype: Being one base from a much bigger clone, this may be a read error. The chain uses TRBV3-1 and TRBJ2-7; D is unresolved. Germline V lookup: CDR1 LGHDT, CDR2 YNNKEL (reference sequence). The CDR3 is 11 amino acids. The CDR3 region is CASSEDVEQYF. As DNA, the CDR3 is TGTGCCAGCAGCGAAGATGTCGAGCAGTACTTC.

This clonotype occurred many times. V is TRBV24-1 and J is TRBJ2-7; 11 bases match TRBD2. V dropped 5 bases and J dropped 2; count of bases not matched to a gene: 7. Germline CDR1 is KGHDR and CDR2 is SFDVKD. This CDR3 has 16 amino acids. DNA for the CDR3: TGTGCCACCAGTGGACCCGGGACTAGCGGACCCTACGAGCAGTACTTC. It is translated as CATSGPGTSGPYEQYF.